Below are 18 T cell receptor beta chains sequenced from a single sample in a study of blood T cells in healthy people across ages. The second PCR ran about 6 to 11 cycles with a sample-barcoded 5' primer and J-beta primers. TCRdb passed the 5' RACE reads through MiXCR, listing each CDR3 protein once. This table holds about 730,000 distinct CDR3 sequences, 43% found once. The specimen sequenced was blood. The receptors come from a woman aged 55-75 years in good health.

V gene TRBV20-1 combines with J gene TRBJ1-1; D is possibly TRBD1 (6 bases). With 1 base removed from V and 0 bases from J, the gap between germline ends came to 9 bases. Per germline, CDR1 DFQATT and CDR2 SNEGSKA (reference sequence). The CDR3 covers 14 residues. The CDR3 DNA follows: TGCAGTGCTAGAGGGGGGCACATGAACACTGAAGCTTTCTTT. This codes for CSARGGHMNTEAFF.

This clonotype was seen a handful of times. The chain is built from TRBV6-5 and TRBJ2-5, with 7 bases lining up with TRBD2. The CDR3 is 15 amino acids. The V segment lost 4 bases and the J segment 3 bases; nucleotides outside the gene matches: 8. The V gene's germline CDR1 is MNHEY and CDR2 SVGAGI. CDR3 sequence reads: CASSSHSAGEETQYF. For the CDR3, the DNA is TGTGCCAGCAGTTCCCATAGCGCGGGAGAAGAGACCCAGTACTTC.

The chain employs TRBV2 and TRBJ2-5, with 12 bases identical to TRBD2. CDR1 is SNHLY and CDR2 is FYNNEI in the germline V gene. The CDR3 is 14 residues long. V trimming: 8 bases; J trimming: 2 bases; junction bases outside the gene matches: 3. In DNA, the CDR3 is TGTGCCAGCCGGACTAGCGGGGCGCAAGAGACCCAGTACTTC. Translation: CASRTSGAQETQYF.

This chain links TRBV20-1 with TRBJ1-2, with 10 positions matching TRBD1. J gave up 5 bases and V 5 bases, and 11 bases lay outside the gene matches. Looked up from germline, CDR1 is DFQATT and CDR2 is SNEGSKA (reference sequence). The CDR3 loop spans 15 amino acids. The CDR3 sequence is CSAWDRGGVRYGYTF. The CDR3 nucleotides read TGCAGTGCTTGGGACAGGGGAGGCGTTCGATATGGCTACACCTTC.

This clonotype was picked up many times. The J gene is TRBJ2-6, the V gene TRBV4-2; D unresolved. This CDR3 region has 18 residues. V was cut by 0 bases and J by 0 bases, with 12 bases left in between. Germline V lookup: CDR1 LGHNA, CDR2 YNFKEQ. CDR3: CASSQDTDYYSGANVLTF. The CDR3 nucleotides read TGTGCCAGCAGCCAAGATACCGATTATTACTCTGGGGCCAACGTCCTGACTTTC.

The CDR3 spells CASSWRTEQETQYF. In DNA, the CDR3 is TGTGCCAGCAGCTGGAGGACGGAACAAGAGACCCAGTACTTC. The gene calls are TRBV7-3 and TRBJ2-5, with a weak D call TRBD2 (5 bases). The CDR3 spans 14 residues. Germline lookup yields CDR1 SGHTA and CDR2 FQGTGA. Trimming took off 4 bases at V and 2 bases at J, with 11 bases between the two ends.

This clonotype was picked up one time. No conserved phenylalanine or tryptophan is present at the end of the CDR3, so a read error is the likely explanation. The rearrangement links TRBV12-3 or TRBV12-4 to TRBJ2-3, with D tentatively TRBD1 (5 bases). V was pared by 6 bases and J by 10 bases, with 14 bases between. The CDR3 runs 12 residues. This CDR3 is CASRFLGDAQYS. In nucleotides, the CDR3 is TGTGCCAGCAGATTCCTAGGGGATGCGCAGTATTCT.

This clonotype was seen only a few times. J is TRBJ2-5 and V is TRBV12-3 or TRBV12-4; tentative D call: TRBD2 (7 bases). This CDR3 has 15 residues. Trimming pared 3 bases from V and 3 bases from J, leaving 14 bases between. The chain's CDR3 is CASSLVGGAKETQYF. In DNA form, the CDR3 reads TGTGCCAGCAGTTTGGTGGGGGGGGCAAAAGAGACCCAGTACTTC.

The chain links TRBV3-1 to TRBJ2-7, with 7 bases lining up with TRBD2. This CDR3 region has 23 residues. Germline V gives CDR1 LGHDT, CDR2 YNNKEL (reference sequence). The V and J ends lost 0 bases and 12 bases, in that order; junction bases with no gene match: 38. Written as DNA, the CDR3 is TGTGCCAGCAGCCAAGACCTCGTCGGCTGGCAGCGGGAAAATAAACAGTGTTTGTCGTGTTTGTACTTC. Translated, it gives CASSQDLVGWQRENKQCLSCLYF.

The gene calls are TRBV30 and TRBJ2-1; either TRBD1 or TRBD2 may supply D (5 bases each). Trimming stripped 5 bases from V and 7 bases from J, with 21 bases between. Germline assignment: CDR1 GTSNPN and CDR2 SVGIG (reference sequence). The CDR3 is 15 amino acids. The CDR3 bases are TGTGCCTGGGGGGCCGGGACCGACTCAGGGAATGAGCAGTTCTTC. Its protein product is CAWGAGTDSGNEQFF.

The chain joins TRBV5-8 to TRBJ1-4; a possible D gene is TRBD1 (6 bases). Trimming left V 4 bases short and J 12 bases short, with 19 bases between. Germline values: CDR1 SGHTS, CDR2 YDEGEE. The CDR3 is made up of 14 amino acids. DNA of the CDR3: TGTGCCAGCAGCGGCTACAGGGTTGGGCTAGAACTGTTTTTT. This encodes CASSGYRVGLELFF.

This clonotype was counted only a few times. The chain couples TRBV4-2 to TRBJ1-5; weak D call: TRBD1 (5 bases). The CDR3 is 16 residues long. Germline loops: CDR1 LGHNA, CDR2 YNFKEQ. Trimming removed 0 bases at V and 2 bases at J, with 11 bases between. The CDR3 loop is CASSQDPQGGNQPQHF. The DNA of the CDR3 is TGTGCCAGCAGCCAAGACCCCCAGGGCGGCAATCAGCCCCAGCATTTT.

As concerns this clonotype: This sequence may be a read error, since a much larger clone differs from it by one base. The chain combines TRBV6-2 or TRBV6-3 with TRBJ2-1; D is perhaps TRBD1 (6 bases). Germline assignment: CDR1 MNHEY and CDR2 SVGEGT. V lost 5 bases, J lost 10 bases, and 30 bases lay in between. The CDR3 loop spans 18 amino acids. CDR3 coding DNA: TGTGCCAGCAGTCATGCCTTAGGACGAGGCGCAGGGGTGGAGGAGCAGTTCTTC. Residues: CASSHALGRGAGVEEQFF.

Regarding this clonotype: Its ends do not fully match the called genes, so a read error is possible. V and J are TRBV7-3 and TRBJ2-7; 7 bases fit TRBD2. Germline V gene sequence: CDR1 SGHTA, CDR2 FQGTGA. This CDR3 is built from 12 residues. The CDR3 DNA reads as TGTGCCAGCAGCTCGGATGGGAGGGAGCAGAACTTC. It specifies CASSSDGREQNF. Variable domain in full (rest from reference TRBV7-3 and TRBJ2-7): GAGVSQTPSNKVTEKGKYVELRCDPISGHTALYWYRQSLGQGPEFLIYFQGTGAADDSGLPNDRFFAVRPEGSVSTLKIQRTERGDSAVYLCASSSDGREQNFGPGTRLTVT.

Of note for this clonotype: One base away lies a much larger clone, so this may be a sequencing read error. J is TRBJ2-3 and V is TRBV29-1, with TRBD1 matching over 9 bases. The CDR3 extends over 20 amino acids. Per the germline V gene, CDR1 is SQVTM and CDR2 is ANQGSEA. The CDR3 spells CSVEGSRGTGPGRGTDMQYF. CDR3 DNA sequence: TGCAGCGTTGAAGGCTCCCGAGGGACAGGGCCGGGTCGTGGGACAGATATGCAGTATTTT.

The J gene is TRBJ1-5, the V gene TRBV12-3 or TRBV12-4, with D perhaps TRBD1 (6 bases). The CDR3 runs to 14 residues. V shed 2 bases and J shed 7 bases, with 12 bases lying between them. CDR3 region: CASSLRLGGQPQHF. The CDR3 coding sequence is TGTGCCAGCAGTTTAAGGTTGGGGGGCCAGCCCCAGCATTTT.

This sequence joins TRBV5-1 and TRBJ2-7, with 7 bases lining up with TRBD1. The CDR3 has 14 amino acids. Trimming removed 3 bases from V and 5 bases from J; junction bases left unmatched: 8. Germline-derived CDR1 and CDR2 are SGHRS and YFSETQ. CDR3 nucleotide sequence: TGCGCCAGCAGCTACAGGACAGGCAGTCACGAGCAGTACTTC. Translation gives CASSYRTGSHEQYF.

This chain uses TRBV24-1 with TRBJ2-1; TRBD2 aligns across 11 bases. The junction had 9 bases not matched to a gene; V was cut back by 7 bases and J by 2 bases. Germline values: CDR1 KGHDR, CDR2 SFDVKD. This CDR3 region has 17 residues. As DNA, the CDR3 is TGTGCCACCAGCTACTCTAGCGGGAGGTGGACCTACAATGAGCAGTTCTTC. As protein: CATSYSSGRWTYNEQFF.